This record looks at one TCR beta chain sequence and its context. These data are taken from a study of OX40 agonist ivuxolimab in advanced cancers. Across the whole study: Ivuxolimab, which patients received intravenously every 2 weeks, was dosed at 0.01 to 10 mg/kg. The mean age was approximately 56 years, ranging from about 20 to 90, with about 87% of participants male.

The J segment lost 6 bases and the V segment lost 4 bases, leaving 4 bases of the junction unmatched. This CDR3 contains 13 residues. CDR1 and CDR2 from the germline V gene are MNHNS and SASEGT. Sequencing was performed with immunoSEQ multiplex PCR; in TCRdb, only in-frame clones are kept and a portion is missing. The sample lists 90,000 to 95,000 clones; 87% were seen once. This specimen was CD4+ or CD8+ T cells sorted from blood, taken in a trial of the OX40 agonist ivuxolimab. This TCR was sampled from an adult with an advanced solid tumor such as melanoma, head and neck, liver or kidney cancer. This chain links TRBV6-1 with TRBJ1-2; 8 bases map to TRBD1. CDR3 DNA sequence: TGTGCCAGCAGTGGGACAGGGTTTCATGGCTACACCTTC. Translation: CASSGTGFHGYTF.